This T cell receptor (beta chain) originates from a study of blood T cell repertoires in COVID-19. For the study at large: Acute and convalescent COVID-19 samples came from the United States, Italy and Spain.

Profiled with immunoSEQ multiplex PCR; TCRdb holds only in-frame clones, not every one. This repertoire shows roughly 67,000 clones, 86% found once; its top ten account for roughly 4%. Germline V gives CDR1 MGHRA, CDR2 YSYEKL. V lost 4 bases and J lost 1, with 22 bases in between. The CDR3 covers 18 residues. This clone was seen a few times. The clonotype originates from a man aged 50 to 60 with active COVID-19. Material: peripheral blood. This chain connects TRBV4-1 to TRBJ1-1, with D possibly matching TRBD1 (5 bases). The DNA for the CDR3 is TGCGCCAGCAGCCGTCGAGAGCAGGGTAAATACGGGAACACTGAAGCTTTCTTT. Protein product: CASSRREQGKYGNTEAFF.